Below, 25 T cell receptor beta chains from the same sample are listed, as sequenced in a study of blood T cell repertoires in COVID-19. Sequencing was performed with immunoSEQ multiplex PCR; in TCRdb, only in-frame clones are kept and a portion is missing. The table lists around 75,000 clones, 70% to 90% of them singletons. The sequencing sample was made of peripheral blood. These receptors all stem from a human donor in a cohort sampled during active COVID-19.

The chain links TRBV24-1 to TRBJ2-2; TRBD1 matches at 7 bases. V gave up 4 bases and J gave up 5 bases; unmatched junction bases: 9. The CDR3 totals 16 residues. Germline assignment: CDR1 KGHDR and CDR2 SFDVKD. CDR3 in amino acids: CATSDPRQGRTGELFF. The CDR3 DNA sequence: TGTGCCACCAGTGACCCCCGACAGGGCCGTACCGGGGAGCTGTTTTTT.

The chain carries TRBV12-3 or TRBV12-4 and TRBJ2-1; tentative D call: TRBD2 (5 bases). This CDR3 has 13 residues. With 5 bases removed from V and 7 bases from J, the gap between germline ends came to 12 bases. CDR3 sequence: CASSPFSENEQFF. The CDR3 nucleotides read TGTGCCAGCAGTCCTTTTAGCGAAAATGAGCAGTTCTTC.

The CDR3 bases are TGTGCCAGTGGGACTAGCGGGGGCGGGACCCAGTACTTC. Translating gives CASGTSGGGTQYF. The rearrangement links TRBV19 to TRBJ2-5; TRBD2 matches at 14 bases. Germline CDR1 reads LNHDA; CDR2 reads SQIVND (reference sequence). The CDR3 extends over 13 amino acids. V shed 8 bases and J 7 bases; nucleotides not matched to a gene: 3.

This chain links TRBV7-9 with TRBJ2-3, with 13 bases identical to TRBD2. Germline lookup yields CDR1 SEHNR and CDR2 FQNEAQ (reference sequence). This CDR3 is built from 18 residues. V was pared by 5 bases and J by 0 bases, with 8 bases of the junction left unmatched. The CDR3 region is CASSPLGTSGMSTDTQYF. In DNA form, the CDR3 reads TGTGCCAGCAGCCCCCTAGGGACTAGCGGGATGAGCACAGATACGCAGTATTTT. Full variable domain (remainder filled in from reference TRBV7-9 and TRBJ2-3): DTGVSQNPRHKITKRGQNVTFRCDPISEHNRLYWYRQTLGQGPEFLTYFQNEAQLEKSRLLSDRFSAERPKGSFSTLEIQRTEQGDSAMYLCASSPLGTSGMSTDTQYFGPGTRLTVL.

This clone was counted a single time. The chain recombines TRBV2 with TRBJ2-3, with 7 bases fitting TRBD1. V gave up 8 bases and J gave up 4 bases; unmatched junction bases: 6. Per germline, CDR1 SNHLY and CDR2 FYNNEI. CDR3 length equals 13 residues. As DNA, the CDR3 is TGTGCCAGCGGGGACAGTAGACCAGATACGCAGTATTTT. It codes for CASGDSRPDTQYF.

This chain connects TRBV9 to TRBJ2-7; 9 bases agree with TRBD2. Germline V CDR1 and CDR2: SGDLS, YYNGEE. V shed 0 bases, J shed 1 base, and the junction held 5 bases outside the gene matches. The CDR3 covers 16 residues. The DNA for the CDR3 is TGTGCCAGCAGCGTAGGTGGGGCGGGGGGGTCCTACGAGCAGTACTTC. This encodes CASSVGGAGGSYEQYF.

The chain joins TRBV5-3 to TRBJ2-5, with 7 bases lining up with TRBD2. TRBV5-3 is annotated as an ORF whose role is uncertain. The CDR3 length is 15 residues. The V gene end was trimmed by 3 bases and the J gene end by 5 bases; junction bases not matched to a gene: 10. DNA of the CDR3: TGTGCCAGAAGCTCAGGCGGGAGACACGGGGAGACCCAGTACTTC. It specifies CARSSGGRHGETQYF.

The V call is TRBV6-5, the J call TRBJ1-2; 10 bases match TRBD1. There are 15 residues in the CDR3. Germline V gives CDR1 MNHEY, CDR2 SVGAGI. The junction had 8 bases not matched to a gene; V was cut back by 2 bases and J by 8 bases. CDR3 sequence: CASSYGDRGPGGYTF. The DNA for the CDR3 is TGTGCCAGCAGTTACGGGGACAGGGGACCTGGGGGCTACACCTTC.

The V gene is TRBV7-9, the J gene TRBJ2-2; D uncertain. Between the trimmed V and J ends, which lost 6 bases and 6 bases, there was a span of 8 bases. CDR1 SEHNR and CDR2 FQNEAQ come from the germline V gene (reference sequence). The CDR3 length is 12 residues. CDR3 protein: CASSAVAGELFF. CDR3 DNA sequence: TGTGCCAGCAGTGCAGTGGCCGGGGAGCTGTTTTTT.

The rearrangement uses TRBV5-1 and TRBJ2-1; TRBD1 agrees at 8 bases. This CDR3 contains 15 residues. CDR1 and CDR2 from the germline V gene are SGHRS and YFSETQ. V was pared by 0 bases and J by 4 bases, with 3 bases of the junction left unmatched. CDR3 amino acids: CASSLDGQGYNEQFF. In DNA form, the CDR3 reads TGCGCCAGCAGCTTGGATGGACAGGGTTACAATGAGCAGTTCTTC. Using reference TRBV5-1 and TRBJ2-1 for the parts outside the CDR3, the full variable domain is KAGVTQTPRYLIKTRGQQVTLSCSPISGHRSVSWYQQTPGQGLQFLFEYFSETQRNKGNFPGRFSGRQFSNSRSEMNVSTLELGDSALYLCASSLDGQGYNEQFFGPGTRLTVL.

The chain links TRBV6-5 to TRBJ2-4, with 7 positions matching TRBD2. V dropped 4 bases and J dropped 0; count of bases not matched to a gene: 6. The CDR3 length is 16 residues. Germline CDR1 MNHEY, CDR2 SVGAGI. The CDR3 region is CASSLSGTIAKNIQYF. The CDR3 nucleotides read TGTGCCAGCAGTTTGAGCGGGACGATAGCCAAAAACATTCAGTACTTC.

This chain joins TRBV5-1 and TRBJ1-5, with 10 nucleotides matching TRBD1. Trimming at V came to 3 bases and at J to 6 bases, leaving 6 bases not matched to a gene. The CDR3 covers 15 residues. Looked up from germline, CDR1 is SGHRS and CDR2 is YFSETQ. CDR3 nucleotide sequence: TGCGCCAGCAGCTCGACAGGGGGCGCCAGTCAGCCCCAGCATTTT. The encoded protein is CASSSTGGASQPQHF. Using reference TRBV5-1 and TRBJ1-5 for the parts outside the CDR3, the full variable domain is KAGVTQTPRYLIKTRGQQVTLSCSPISGHRSVSWYQQTPGQGLQFLFEYFSETQRNKGNFPGRFSGRQFSNSRSEMNVSTLELGDSALYLCASSSTGGASQPQHFGDGTRLSIL.

The DNA for the CDR3 is TGTGCCAGCAGCTTGAGCAGGGACTATGGCTACACCTTC. Amino acid sequence: CASSLSRDYGYTF. The chain combines TRBV5-4 with TRBJ1-2; maybe TRBD1 (5 bases). The CDR3 length is 13 residues. CDR1 is SGHNT, CDR2 YYREEE, per germline (reference sequence). V was cut by 1 base and J by 3 bases, with 7 bases left in between.

J is TRBJ2-7 and V is TRBV1; the table gives TRBD2 as D, unverified against the DNA. TRBV1 is assigned pseudogene status. The CDR3 length is 17 residues. CDR3 in amino acids: CTSSQDTPDSVDYEQYF. The CDR3 DNA follows: TGCACCAGCAGCCAAGACACCCCGGACTCGGTGGACTACGAGCAGTACTTC.

This chain uses TRBV2 with TRBJ1-5; TRBD1 might be the D (6 bases). Trimming shortened V by 1 base and J by 0 bases, and 10 bases separated the two germline ends. The CDR3 covers 16 residues. The V gene's germline CDR1 is SNHLY and CDR2 FYNNEI. For the CDR3, the DNA is TGTGCCAGCAGTGAAGAGGGGGGGAATAGCAATCAGCCCCAGCATTTT. Amino acid sequence: CASSEEGGNSNQPQHF.

The table lists this clone with a count of one. The chain recombines TRBV6-4 with TRBJ2-3; D possibly corresponds to TRBD1 (5 bases). The V end was cut by 7 bases, the J end by 6 bases, with 23 bases between. This CDR3 is 16 amino acids long. The V gene's germline CDR1 is MRHNA and CDR2 SNTAGT. The CDR3 nucleotides are TGTGCCAGCATTAGGTCGGACACAACTTGTGCGGATACGCAGTATTTT. Translation: CASIRSDTTCADTQYF.

The chain couples TRBV15 to TRBJ2-5; possibly TRBD1 for D (6 bases). Trimming cost V 3 bases and J 2 bases, with 13 bases left between them. Germline V gene data show CDR1 as LNHNV and CDR2 as YYDKDF (reference sequence). The CDR3 runs to 15 residues. The DNA for the CDR3 is TGTGCCACCAGCAGGGGGGCAGGGCGGCAAGAGACCCAGTACTTC. Protein: CATSRGAGRQETQYF.

The rearrangement joins TRBV6-1 to TRBJ1-2; D uncertain. Per the germline V gene, CDR1 is MNHNS and CDR2 is SASEGT. The CDR3 spans 14 residues. Trimming pared 2 bases from V and 4 bases from J, leaving 11 bases between. This CDR3 is CASSESRGFYGYTF. In nucleotides, the CDR3 is TGTGCCAGCAGTGAATCGCGGGGATTCTATGGCTACACCTTC.

This CDR3 reads CASSPRTPNTGELFF. Written as DNA, the CDR3 is TGTGCCAGCAGCCCACGGACTCCGAACACCGGGGAGCTGTTTTTT. The genes are TRBV14 and TRBJ2-2, with D perhaps TRBD2 (5 bases). The germline gives CDR1 SGHDN, CDR2 FVKESK. The CDR3 is 15 amino acids. V shed 4 bases and J shed 0 bases, with 9 bases lying between them.

This clone was counted between two and nine times. J is TRBJ2-1 and V is TRBV10-1; 9 nucleotides align to TRBD2. The CDR3 runs to 16 residues. V lost 2 bases and J lost 1; bases outside the gene matches: 3. Germline CDR1 and CDR2: WNHNN and SYGVQD (reference sequence). CDR3 nucleotide sequence: TGCGCCAGCAGTGAGCTAGCGGGAAGGTCCTACAATGAGCAGTTCTTC. Translated: CASSELAGRSYNEQFF.

V usage is TRBV19 and J usage is TRBJ2-3; 10 bases align to TRBD2. This CDR3 is built from 17 residues. CDR1 LNHDA and CDR2 SQIVND come from the germline V gene (reference sequence). V shed 5 bases, J shed 0 bases, and the junction held 8 bases outside the gene matches. The CDR3 region has the DNA TGTGCCAGTAGTTTCCCCGGACTAGCGGAAAGCACAGATACGCAGTATTTT. Translation: CASSFPGLAESTDTQYF.

A single count supports this clone. The rearrangement uses TRBV30 and TRBJ1-1, with no clear D. CDR1 and CDR2 from the germline V gene are GTSNPN and SVGIG (reference sequence). CDR3 size: 12 residues. V shed 2 bases and J shed 8 bases, with 12 bases lying between them. CDR3 protein: CAWSNSLVEAFF. In DNA form, the CDR3 reads TGTGCCTGGAGTAATAGCTTGGTAGAAGCTTTCTTT.

V is TRBV10-3 and J is TRBJ2-5, with a weak D call TRBD2 (6 bases). Germline V gene sequence: CDR1 ENHRY, CDR2 SYGVKD. The CDR3 covers 14 residues. V lost 3 bases and J 3 bases, leaving 11 bases between the germline ends. This CDR3 is CAISDRRDEETQYF. CDR3 bases: TGTGCCATCAGTGACAGGCGGGACGAAGAGACCCAGTACTTC.

The chain uses TRBV3-1 (or the pseudogene TRBV3-2) and TRBJ2-7; D may be TRBD2 (5 bases). The CDR3 loop spans 18 amino acids. Germline V gene sequence: CDR1 LGHDT, CDR2 YNNKEL (reference sequence). V shed 2 bases and J shed 0 bases, with 20 bases lying between them. The CDR3, as DNA: TGTGCCAGCAGCCAACTGACTACGGAGCGGCACGACTCCTACGAGCAGTACTTC. This codes for CASSQLTTERHDSYEQYF.

The genes are TRBV28 and TRBJ2-5; 11 bases line up with TRBD2. CDR3 length: 18 residues. The germline gives CDR1 MDHEN, CDR2 SYDVKM. V shed 6 bases, J shed 2 bases, and the junction held 14 bases outside the gene matches. The CDR3 DNA sequence: TGTGCCAGCAGCTTCCGACGGGGACTAGCGGAGAAACAAGAGACCCAGTACTTC. Its protein is CASSFRRGLAEKQETQYF.